This T cell receptor beta chain was identified during a study of post-analysis software for immune sequencing data. Findings of the study overall: Multiple sclerosis patients had significantly lower normalized Chao1 diversity than controls. There were roughly five TRBV segments more frequent in patients than controls, and TRBV5-6, TRBV5-1 and TRBV20-1 were among them.

Prepared libraries of TCR beta cDNA carried unique molecular identifiers. TCRdb re-analysed the PCR reads in MiXCR, keeping a single row per CDR3 protein. Among hundreds of thousands of distinct CDR3 sequences listed, about 38% were seen once. Trimming cost V 3 bases and J 7 bases, with 10 bases left between them. CDR1 is MNHEY, CDR2 SMNVEV, per germline (reference sequence). The CDR3 consists of 14 residues. Ten or more counts support this clonotype. Its antigen remains unknown. This receptor was obtained from a girl aged 10-17 years with multiple sclerosis. The V gene is TRBV27, the J gene TRBJ1-6, with no clear D. Sequencing used blood. The DNA of the CDR3 is TGTGCCAGCAGTTTGATAGGGATCAATTCACCCCTCCACTTT. Translated: CASSLIGINSPLHF.